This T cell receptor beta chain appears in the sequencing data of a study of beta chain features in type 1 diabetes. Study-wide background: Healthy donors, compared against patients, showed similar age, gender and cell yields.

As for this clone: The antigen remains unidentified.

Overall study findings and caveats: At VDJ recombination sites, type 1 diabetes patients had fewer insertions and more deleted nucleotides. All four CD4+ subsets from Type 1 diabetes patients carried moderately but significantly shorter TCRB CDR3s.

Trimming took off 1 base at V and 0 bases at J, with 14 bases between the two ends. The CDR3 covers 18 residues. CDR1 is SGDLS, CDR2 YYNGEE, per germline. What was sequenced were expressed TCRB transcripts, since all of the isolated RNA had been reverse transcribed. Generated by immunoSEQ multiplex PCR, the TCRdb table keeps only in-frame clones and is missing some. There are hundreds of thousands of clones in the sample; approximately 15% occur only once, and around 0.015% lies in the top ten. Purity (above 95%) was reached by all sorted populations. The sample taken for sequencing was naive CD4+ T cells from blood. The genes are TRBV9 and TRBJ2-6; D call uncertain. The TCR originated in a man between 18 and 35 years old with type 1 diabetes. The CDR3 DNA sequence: TGTGCCAGCAGCGTAAGCTTCCCTGGAGACTCTGGGGCCAACGTCCTGACTTTC. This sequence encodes CASSVSFPGDSGANVLTF.